This T cell receptor beta chain was observed in a study of OX40 agonist ivuxolimab in advanced cancers. Sequenced by immunoSEQ multiplex PCR; TCRdb stores in-frame clones only, minus some. The sample holds tens of thousands of clones; roughly 84% are singletons and the top ten take 1.8%. The germline gives CDR1 SEHNR, CDR2 FQNEAQ (reference sequence). The CDR3 runs 12 residues. Concerning this clone itself: A read error may account for a junction end that differs from germline.

The chain combines TRBV7-9 with TRBJ2-7; 9 bases line up with TRBD1. The sequence was collected from an adult with an advanced solid tumor such as melanoma, head and neck, liver or kidney cancer. The sample in question was CD4+ or CD8+ T cells sorted from blood, obtained in a trial of the OX40 agonist ivuxolimab. The CDR3 DNA reads as TGTGCCAGCAGCTTAACAACAGGGGGCCTGAACTTC. It is translated as CASSLTTGGLNF.